These 25 T cell receptor beta chains came from one sample sequenced in a study of CD8+ T cells in alopecia areata. It was cDNA, reverse transcribed from extracted RNA, that served as the sequencing template. TCRdb's copy holds only in-frame clones and misses some; the assay was immunoSEQ multiplex PCR. Of approximately 140,000 clones in the sample, roughly 48% were seen once. Sequenced: CD4+ T cells sorted from blood. These receptors originate from a human donor with alopecia areata.

As concerns this clone: Other DNA sequences from this sample encode an identical CDR3 as well. This CDR3 is CASSFGTGGYNEQFF. CDR3 in DNA: TGTGCCAGCAGCTTTGGGACAGGAGGCTACAATGAGCAGTTCTTC. This chain connects TRBV5-6 to TRBJ2-1, with 8 positions matching TRBD1. The CDR3 has 15 amino acids. Germline values: CDR1 SGHDT, CDR2 YYEEEE. The trim removed 2 bases at V and 3 bases at J, leaving 4 bases unmatched.

J is TRBJ2-5 and V is TRBV7-3, with TRBD1 as a possible D gene (5 bases). This CDR3 is built from 14 residues. The ends were cut back, 1 base at V and 2 bases at J, with 8 bases in the middle. Per germline, CDR1 SGHTA and CDR2 FQGTGA. CDR3 region: CASSLMGQQETQYF. The DNA for the CDR3 is TGTGCCAGCAGCTTAATGGGGCAGCAAGAGACCCAGTACTTC. Complete variable domain (other parts from reference TRBV7-3 and TRBJ2-5): GAGVSQTPSNKVTEKGKYVELRCDPISGHTALYWYRQSLGQGPEFLIYFQGTGAADDSGLPNDRFFAVRPEGSVSTLKIQRTERGDSAVYLCASSLMGQQETQYFGPGTRLLVL.

The CDR3 nucleotides are TGTGCCAGTACTGACTCGGTTACCTCCTACGAGCAGTACTTC. Residues: CASTDSVTSYEQYF. The chain couples TRBV6-6 to TRBJ2-7; D is uncertain. The CDR3 length is 14 residues. Trimming shortened V by 9 bases and J by 0 bases, and 15 bases separated the two germline ends. Looked up from germline, CDR1 is MNHNY and CDR2 is SVGAGI (reference sequence).

The chain joins TRBV29-1 to TRBJ2-2; D perhaps matches TRBD2 (6 bases). The germline V gene has CDR1 SQVTM and CDR2 ANQGSEA. The V and J ends lost 7 bases and 4 bases respectively, with 13 bases between them. The CDR3 covers 13 residues. The CDR3 DNA is TGCAGCGGGATGGGGGGTCCCACCGGGGAGCTGTTTTTT. Translation: CSGMGGPTGELFF.

The chain recombines TRBV7-8 with TRBJ2-1; unclear D gene. Germline V gene data show CDR1 as SGHVS and CDR2 as FQNEAQ. The CDR3 has 13 residues. The V and J ends lost 2 bases and 8 bases respectively, with 10 bases between them. DNA for the CDR3: TGTGCCAGCAGCTTACCGGTGATCGATGAGCAGTTCTTC. Translated, it gives CASSLPVIDEQFF.

The chain recombines TRBV7-3 with TRBJ2-1; TRBD2 matches 11 bases. Germline V lookup: CDR1 SGHTA, CDR2 FQGTGA. J lost 4 bases, V lost 5 bases, and 4 bases had no gene match. The CDR3 is made up of 15 amino acids. CDR3 loop: CASSPRLAGYNEQFF. CDR3 sequence (DNA): TGTGCCAGCAGCCCTCGACTAGCGGGATACAATGAGCAGTTCTTC.

The chain carries TRBV30 and TRBJ1-5; TRBD1 is a possible D gene (5 bases). Per the germline V gene, CDR1 is GTSNPN and CDR2 is SVGIG (reference sequence). V lost 3 bases and J lost 3, with 9 bases in between. This CDR3 has 13 residues. The CDR3 coding sequence is TGTGCCTGGAGCCGGGGGACCAATCAGCCCCAGCATTTT. Its translation is CAWSRGTNQPQHF.

This chain links TRBV28 with TRBJ2-7, with D uncertain. Germline V gene sequence: CDR1 MDHEN, CDR2 SYDVKM. Trimming left V 2 bases short and J 0 bases short, with 11 bases between. The CDR3 has 15 amino acids. CDR3 DNA sequence: TGTGCCAGCAGTTTACGGTCCTTCCCCTCCTACGAGCAGTACTTC. It yields the protein CASSLRSFPSYEQYF.

The rearrangement links TRBV27 to TRBJ2-7; tentative D call: TRBD2 (5 bases). There are 14 residues in the CDR3. The V and J ends lost 6 bases and 3 bases respectively, with 15 bases between them. Germline V CDR1 and CDR2: MNHEY, SMNVEV (reference sequence). As DNA, the CDR3 is TGTGCCAGCAGCCTAGACTACGCCGACTACGAGCAGTACTTC. It translates to CASSLDYADYEQYF.

The chain links TRBV29-1 to TRBJ2-1; D is possibly TRBD2 (5 bases). Germline loops: CDR1 SQVTM, CDR2 ANQGSEA. With 1 base removed from V and 3 bases from J, the gap between germline ends came to 10 bases. The CDR3 runs to 14 residues. The CDR3: CSVEAHRGYNEQFF. The DNA for the CDR3 is TGCAGCGTTGAAGCGCACCGGGGCTACAATGAGCAGTTCTTC.

The chain employs TRBV10-1 and TRBJ2-3, with 9 positions matching TRBD2. There are 15 residues in the CDR3. V dropped 3 bases and J dropped 5; count of bases not matched to a gene: 6. Germline CDR1 WNHNN, CDR2 SYGVQD (reference sequence). The CDR3 loop reads CASSEFQLAGDTQYF. CDR3 nucleotides: TGCGCCAGCAGTGAATTCCAACTAGCGGGAGATACGCAGTATTTT.

This clone turned up a few times. V and J are TRBV19 and TRBJ2-2, with D perhaps TRBD2 (6 bases). This CDR3 contains 14 residues. The V and J ends lost 7 bases and 6 bases respectively, with 15 bases between them. The V gene's germline CDR1 is LNHDA and CDR2 SQIVND (reference sequence). CDR3 protein: CASTPTSFSGELFF. The CDR3 bases are TGTGCCAGTACCCCGACTAGTTTTTCCGGGGAGCTGTTTTTT.

The rearrangement uses TRBV13 and TRBJ2-2, with 10 bases aligning to TRBD2. Trimming removed 5 bases from V and 4 bases from J; junction bases left unmatched: 7. Germline values: CDR1 PRHDT, CDR2 FYEKMQ (reference sequence). The CDR3 consists of 16 residues. CDR3 protein: CASSELAGFGTGELFF. The CDR3 coding sequence is TGTGCCAGCAGCGAACTAGCGGGATTTGGCACCGGGGAGCTGTTTTTT.

The chain uses TRBV14 and TRBJ2-1, with unresolved D. CDR1 and CDR2 from the germline V gene are SGHDN and FVKESK. V was cut by 4 bases and J by 1 base, with 8 bases left in between. CDR3 length equals 14 residues. The CDR3 coding sequence is TGTGCCAGCAGCCCTCCCGGGTCCTACAATGAGCAGTTCTTC. Its translation is CASSPPGSYNEQFF.

This chain connects TRBV2 to TRBJ2-4; D is possibly TRBD1 (6 bases). The CDR3 sequence is 12 residues long. The germline gives CDR1 SNHLY, CDR2 FYNNEI. The V and J ends lost 7 bases and 6 bases respectively, with 10 bases between them. The CDR3 here is CASNRELNIQYF. CDR3 in DNA: TGTGCCAGCAACAGGGAGTTAAACATTCAGTACTTC.

The J gene is TRBJ2-1, the V gene TRBV29-1, with a tentative D call TRBD2 (6 bases). V was pared by 7 bases and J by 15 bases, with 19 bases between. Germline loops: CDR1 SQVTM, CDR2 ANQGSEA. The length of the CDR3 is 11 residues. As DNA, the CDR3 is TGCAGCGGTGATACCGGGGCCGGGGGGTTCTTC. It yields the protein CSGDTGAGGFF.

For this clone: This same CDR3 is encoded by further DNA sequences in the sample. The J gene is TRBJ2-1, the V gene TRBV29-1; D might be TRBD2 (5 bases). CDR3 length: 10 residues. Germline CDR1 and CDR2: SQVTM and ANQGSEA. Deletions cut 3 bases from V and 9 bases from J, with 6 bases between. The CDR3 nucleotides read TGCAGCGTTGACGCGGGTGAGCAGTTCTTC. Translated, it gives CSVDAGEQFF.

The CDR3 sequence is CASSLNTGADQETQYF. In nucleotides, the CDR3 is TGTGCCAGCAGCTTAAATACCGGCGCAGACCAAGAGACCCAGTACTTC. This sequence joins TRBV7-3 and TRBJ2-5; D unresolved. Deletions cut 1 base from V and 0 bases from J, with 12 bases between. Germline values: CDR1 SGHTA, CDR2 FQGTGA. The CDR3 consists of 16 residues.

This chain connects TRBV6-1 to TRBJ1-5; D not certain. V lost 8 bases and J 4 bases, leaving 15 bases between the germline ends. CDR1 MNHNS and CDR2 SASEGT come from the germline V gene. The CDR3 totals 14 residues. DNA of the CDR3: TGTGCCAGCCAGGCGGCAGACGAGAATCAGCCCCAGCATTTT. Its translation: CASQAADENQPQHF.

To note about this clone: Other DNA sequences in the sample encode the same CDR3. This chain links TRBV29-1 with TRBJ2-7; D remains unclear. Trimming took off 8 bases at V and 6 bases at J, with 14 bases between the two ends. This CDR3 spans 11 amino acids. Looked up from germline, CDR1 is SQVTM and CDR2 is ANQGSEA. CDR3 DNA: TGCAGCACCGGAACTCTGTCCGAGCAGTACTTC. Its translation is CSTGTLSEQYF.

This CDR3 is CASSVVHYATEAFF. The CDR3 coding sequence is TGTGCCAGCAGTGTCGTCCACTACGCCACTGAAGCTTTCTTT. This sequence joins TRBV28 and TRBJ1-1; D unclear. The germline CDR1 and CDR2 sequences are MDHEN and SYDVKM. The CDR3 sequence is 14 residues long. V was cut by 5 bases and J by 4 bases, with 14 bases left in between.

The V call is TRBV28, the J call TRBJ2-7; no definite D call. Germline V gene sequence: CDR1 MDHEN, CDR2 SYDVKM. Between the trimmed V and J ends, which lost 7 bases and 0 bases, there was a span of 10 bases. This CDR3 is built from 13 residues. The CDR3 loop reads CASKHSSSYEQYF. CDR3 in DNA: TGTGCCAGCAAGCACAGCAGCTCCTACGAGCAGTACTTC.

V and J are TRBV23-1 and TRBJ2-3; D gene unclear. TRBV23-1 is an open reading frame whose function is uncertain. The CDR3 sequence is 8 residues long. The ends were cut back, 7 bases at V and 11 bases at J, with 4 bases in the middle. The CDR3 region is CASMGQYF. The DNA of the CDR3 is TGCGCCAGCATGGGGCAGTATTTT.

The table lists this clone with a few counts. This chain uses TRBV19 with TRBJ1-1; the match to TRBD1 covers 8 bases. V lost 7 bases and J lost 4; bases outside the gene matches: 5. The germline gives CDR1 LNHDA, CDR2 SQIVND (reference sequence). The CDR3 sequence is 13 residues long. In nucleotides, the CDR3 is TGTGCCAGTAACGGACAGGGAGTCACTGAAGCTTTCTTT. Amino acids: CASNGQGVTEAFF. Drawing the rest from reference TRBV19 and TRBJ1-1, the complete variable domain is DGGITQSPKYLFRKEGQNVTLSCEQNLNHDAMYWYRQDPGQGLRLIYYSQIVNDFQKGDIAEGYSVSREKKESFPLTVTSAQKNPTAFYLCASNGQGVTEAFFGQGTRLTVV.

The genes are TRBV30 and TRBJ1-1, with D possibly matching TRBD1 (5 bases). The germline CDR1 and CDR2 sequences are GTSNPN and SVGIG (reference sequence). V was cut by 2 bases and J by 10 bases, with 14 bases left in between. This CDR3 has 12 amino acids. CDR3 loop: CAWSLGPGAAFF. Written as DNA, the CDR3 is TGTGCCTGGAGTTTGGGCCCCGGGGCAGCTTTCTTT.